Below are 3 T cell receptor beta chains sequenced from a single sample in a study of T cell responses to AZD1222 COVID-19 vaccine (dated by TCRdb to about 2021). The time point label here, explained by the study, means: baseline before first vaccination. Libraries were constructed by the immunoSEQ multiplex PCR assay. Held by TCRdb, this immuneACCESS table contains in-frame sequences only and omits some clones. Under half of the omission traces to an unresolved V gene where checked; the cause of the rest is unknown. This sample is represented by some 89,000 clones; roughly 90% of them were singletons. The ten largest make up approximately 2% of the sample. The source was peripheral blood, collected on day 0 of AZD1222 vaccination. Source of these receptors: an adult in good health.

The chain carries TRBV7-2 and TRBJ1-4, with TRBD1 matching 10 bases. The length of the CDR3 is 17 residues. The germline V gene has CDR1 SGHTA and CDR2 FQGNSA. Unmatched junction bases numbered 7, after V lost 4 bases and J lost 2 bases. The CDR3: CASSSRDRGITNEKLFF. CDR3 nucleotides: TGTGCCAGCAGCTCCCGGGACAGGGGCATCACTAATGAAAAACTGTTTTTT.

The genes are TRBV18 and TRBJ1-4; possibly TRBD1 for D (6 bases). The CDR3 loop spans 14 amino acids. Looked up from germline, CDR1 is KGHSH and CDR2 is LQKENI. The V gene lost 6 bases and the J gene lost 0 bases, with 8 bases spanning the gap. The CDR3 loop is CASSSGATNEKLFF. CDR3 bases: TGTGCCAGCTCCTCAGGGGCAACTAATGAAAAACTGTTTTTT.

This chain connects TRBV15 to TRBJ2-7, with TRBD1 matching over 8 bases. CDR1 is LNHNV, CDR2 YYDKDF, per germline (reference sequence). With 3 bases clipped from V and 2 bases from J, the junction kept 9 bases outside the gene matches. This CDR3 is 16 amino acids long. The CDR3 nucleotides read TGTGCCACCAGCAGGCTATCGTGGACAGGGACCTACGAGCAGTACTTC. This encodes CATSRLSWTGTYEQYF.